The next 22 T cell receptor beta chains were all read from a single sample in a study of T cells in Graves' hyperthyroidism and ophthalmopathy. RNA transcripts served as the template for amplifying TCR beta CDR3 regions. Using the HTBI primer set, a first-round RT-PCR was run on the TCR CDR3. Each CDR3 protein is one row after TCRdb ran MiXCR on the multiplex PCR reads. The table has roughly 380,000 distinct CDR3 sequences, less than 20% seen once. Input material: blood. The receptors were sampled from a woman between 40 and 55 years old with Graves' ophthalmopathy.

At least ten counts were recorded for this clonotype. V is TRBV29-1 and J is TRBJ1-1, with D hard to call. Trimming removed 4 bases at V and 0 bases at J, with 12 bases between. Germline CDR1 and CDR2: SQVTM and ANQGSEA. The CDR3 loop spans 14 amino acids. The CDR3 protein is CSVVLGPMNTEAFF. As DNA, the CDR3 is TGCAGCGTTGTACTTGGACCCATGAACACTGAAGCTTTCTTT.

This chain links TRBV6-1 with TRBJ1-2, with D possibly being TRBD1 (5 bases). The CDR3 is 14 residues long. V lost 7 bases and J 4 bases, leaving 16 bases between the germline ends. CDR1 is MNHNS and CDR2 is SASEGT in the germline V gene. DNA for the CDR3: TGTGCCAGCAATCCAGGTCGGGGCGTCTATGGCTACACCTTC. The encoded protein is CASNPGRGVYGYTF.

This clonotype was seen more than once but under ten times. This CDR3 reads CASSLRSLETQYF. The CDR3 DNA reads TGTGCCAGCAGTTTAAGGTCTTTGGAGACCCAGTACTTC. J is TRBJ2-5 and V is TRBV28; no firm D call. The germline V gene has CDR1 MDHEN and CDR2 SYDVKM. Between the trimmed V and J ends, which lost 2 bases and 5 bases, there was a span of 9 bases. This CDR3 has 13 residues.

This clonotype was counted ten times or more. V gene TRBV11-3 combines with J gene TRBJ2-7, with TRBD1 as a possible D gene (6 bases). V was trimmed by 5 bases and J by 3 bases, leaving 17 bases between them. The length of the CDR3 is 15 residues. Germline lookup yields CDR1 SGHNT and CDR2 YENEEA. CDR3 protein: CASSQRQGFLYEQYF. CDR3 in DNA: TGTGCCAGCAGCCAACGGCAGGGGTTCCTCTACGAGCAGTACTTC.

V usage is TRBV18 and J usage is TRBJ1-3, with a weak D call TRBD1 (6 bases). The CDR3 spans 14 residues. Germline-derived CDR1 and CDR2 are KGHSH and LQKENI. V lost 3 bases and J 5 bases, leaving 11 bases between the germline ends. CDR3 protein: CASSPGGLRNTIYF. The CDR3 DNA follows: TGTGCCAGCTCACCCGGGGGGCTCCGAAACACCATATATTTT.

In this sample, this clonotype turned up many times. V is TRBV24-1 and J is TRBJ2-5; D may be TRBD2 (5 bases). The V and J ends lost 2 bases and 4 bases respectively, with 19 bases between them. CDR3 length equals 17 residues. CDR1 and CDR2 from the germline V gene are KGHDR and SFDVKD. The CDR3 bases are TGTGCCACCAGTGATTCGGGAAAGGAGGTGTTAGGAGAGACCCAGTACTTC. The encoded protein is CATSDSGKEVLGETQYF.

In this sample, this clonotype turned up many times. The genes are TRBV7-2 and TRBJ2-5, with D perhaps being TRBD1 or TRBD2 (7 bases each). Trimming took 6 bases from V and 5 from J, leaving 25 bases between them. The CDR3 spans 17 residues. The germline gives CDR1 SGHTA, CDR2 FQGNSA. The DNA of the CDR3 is TGTGCCAGCAGGACAGGGTGGCAGGGAGGGCCCAAGGAGACCCAGTACTTC. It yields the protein CASRTGWQGGPKETQYF.

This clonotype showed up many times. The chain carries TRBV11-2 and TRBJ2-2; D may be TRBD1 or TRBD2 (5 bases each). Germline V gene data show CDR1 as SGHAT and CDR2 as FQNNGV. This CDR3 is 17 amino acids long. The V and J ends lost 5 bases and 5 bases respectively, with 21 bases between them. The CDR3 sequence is CASSVIEGSLGTGELFF. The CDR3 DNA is TGTGCCAGCAGCGTAATCGAGGGGAGTCTCGGGACCGGGGAGCTGTTTTTT.

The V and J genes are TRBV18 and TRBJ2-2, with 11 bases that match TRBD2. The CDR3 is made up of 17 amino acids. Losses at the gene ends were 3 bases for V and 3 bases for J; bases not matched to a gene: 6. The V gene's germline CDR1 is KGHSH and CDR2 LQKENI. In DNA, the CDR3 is TGTGCCAGCTCACCCCCGGGACTAGCGGAAGACACCGGGGAGCTGTTTTTT. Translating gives CASSPPGLAEDTGELFF. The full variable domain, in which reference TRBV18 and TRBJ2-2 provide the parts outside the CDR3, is NAGVMQNPRHLVRRRGQEARLRCSPMKGHSHVYWYRQLPEEGLKFMVYLQKENIIDESGMPKERFSAEFPKEGPSILRIQQVVRGDSAAYFCASSPPGLAEDTGELFFGEGSRLTVL.

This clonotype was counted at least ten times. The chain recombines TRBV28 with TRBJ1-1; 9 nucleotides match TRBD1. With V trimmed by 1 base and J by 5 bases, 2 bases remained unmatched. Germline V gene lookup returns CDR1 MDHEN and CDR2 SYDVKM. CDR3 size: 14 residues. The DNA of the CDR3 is TGTGCCAGCAGTTTATCGACAGGGGGAACTGAAGCTTTCTTT. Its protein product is CASSLSTGGTEAFF.

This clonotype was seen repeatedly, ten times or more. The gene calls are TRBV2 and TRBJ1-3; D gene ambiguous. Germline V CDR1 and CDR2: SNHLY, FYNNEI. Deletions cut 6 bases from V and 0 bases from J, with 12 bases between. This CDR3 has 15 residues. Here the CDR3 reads CASRIDHGSGNTIYF. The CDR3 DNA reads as TGTGCCAGCAGGATAGACCACGGCTCTGGAAACACCATATATTTT.

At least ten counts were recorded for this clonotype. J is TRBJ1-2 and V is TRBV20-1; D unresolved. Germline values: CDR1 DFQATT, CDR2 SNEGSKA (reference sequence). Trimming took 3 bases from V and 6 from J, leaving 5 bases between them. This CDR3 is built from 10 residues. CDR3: CSASGDGYTF. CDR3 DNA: TGCAGTGCTAGTGGGGATGGCTACACCTTC.

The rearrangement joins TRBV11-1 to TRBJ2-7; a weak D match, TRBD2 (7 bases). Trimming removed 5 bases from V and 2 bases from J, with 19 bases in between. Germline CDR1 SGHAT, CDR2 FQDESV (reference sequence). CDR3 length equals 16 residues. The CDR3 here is CASSDPGGLKAYEQYF. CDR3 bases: TGTGCCAGCAGCGACCCCGGGGGGCTTAAAGCCTACGAGCAGTACTTC. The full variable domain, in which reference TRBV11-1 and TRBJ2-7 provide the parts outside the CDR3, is EAEVAQSPRYKITEKSQAVAFWCDPISGHATLYWYRQILGQGPELLVQFQDESVVDDSQLPKDRFSAERLKGVDSTLKIQPAELGDSAMYLCASSDPGGLKAYEQYFGPGTRLTVT.

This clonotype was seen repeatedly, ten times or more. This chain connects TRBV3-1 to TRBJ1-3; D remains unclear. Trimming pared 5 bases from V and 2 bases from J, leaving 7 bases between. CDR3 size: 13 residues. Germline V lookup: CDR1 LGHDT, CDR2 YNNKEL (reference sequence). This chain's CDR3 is CASSMGTGNTIYF. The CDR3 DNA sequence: TGTGCCAGCAGCATGGGGACTGGAAACACCATATATTTT.

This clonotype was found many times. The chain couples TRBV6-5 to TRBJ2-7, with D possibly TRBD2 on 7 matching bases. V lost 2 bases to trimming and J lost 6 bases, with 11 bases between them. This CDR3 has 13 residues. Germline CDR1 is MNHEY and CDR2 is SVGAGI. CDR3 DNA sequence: TGTGCCAGCAGTTACGGAAGGGGGGGCGAGCAGTACTTC. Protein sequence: CASSYGRGGEQYF.

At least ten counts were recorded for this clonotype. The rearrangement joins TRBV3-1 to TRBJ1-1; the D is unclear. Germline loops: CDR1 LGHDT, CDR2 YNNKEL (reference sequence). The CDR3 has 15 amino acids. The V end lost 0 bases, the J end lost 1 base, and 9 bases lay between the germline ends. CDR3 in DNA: TGTGCCAGCAGCCAAGATCTATCTCCGAACACTGAAGCTTTCTTT. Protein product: CASSQDLSPNTEAFF.

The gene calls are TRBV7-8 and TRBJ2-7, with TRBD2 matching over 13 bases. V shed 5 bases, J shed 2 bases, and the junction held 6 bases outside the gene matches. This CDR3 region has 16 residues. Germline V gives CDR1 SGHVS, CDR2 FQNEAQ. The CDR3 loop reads CASSIGTSGAAYEQYF. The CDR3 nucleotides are TGTGCCAGCAGCATCGGGACTAGCGGGGCCGCCTACGAGCAGTACTTC.

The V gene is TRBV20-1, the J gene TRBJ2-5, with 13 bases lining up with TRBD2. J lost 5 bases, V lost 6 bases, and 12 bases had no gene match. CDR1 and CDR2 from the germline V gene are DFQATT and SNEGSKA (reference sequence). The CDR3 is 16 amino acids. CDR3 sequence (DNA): TGCAGTGCCTCCCCCTTTACTAGCGGGAGGGCGGAGACCCAGTACTTC. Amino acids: CSASPFTSGRAETQYF.

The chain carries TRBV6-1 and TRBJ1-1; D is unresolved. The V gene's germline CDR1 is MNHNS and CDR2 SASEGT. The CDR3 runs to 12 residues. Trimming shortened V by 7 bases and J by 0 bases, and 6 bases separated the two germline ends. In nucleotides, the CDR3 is TGTGCCAGCAAAGGGTTGAACACTGAAGCTTTCTTT. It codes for CASKGLNTEAFF.

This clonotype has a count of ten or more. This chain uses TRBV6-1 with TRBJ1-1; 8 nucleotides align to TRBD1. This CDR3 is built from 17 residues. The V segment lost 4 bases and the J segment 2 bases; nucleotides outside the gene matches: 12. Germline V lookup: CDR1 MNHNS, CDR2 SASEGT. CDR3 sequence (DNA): TGTGCCAGCAGTGCCCTGGCGGCAGGGGGCCGCAACACTGAAGCTTTCTTT. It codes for CASSALAAGGRNTEAFF.

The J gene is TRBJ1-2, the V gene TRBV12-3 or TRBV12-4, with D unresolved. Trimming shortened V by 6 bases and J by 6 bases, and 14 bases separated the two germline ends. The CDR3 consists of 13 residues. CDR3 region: CASSLHNGDGYTF. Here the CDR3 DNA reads TGTGCCAGCAGCCTGCACAATGGGGATGGCTACACCTTC.

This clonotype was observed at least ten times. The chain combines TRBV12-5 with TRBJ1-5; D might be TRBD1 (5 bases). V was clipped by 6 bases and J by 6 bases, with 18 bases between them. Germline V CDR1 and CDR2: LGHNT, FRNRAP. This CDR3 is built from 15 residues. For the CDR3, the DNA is TGTGCTAGTGGGGTGGGGACCCCACGGGGTCAGCCCCAGCATTTT. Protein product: CASGVGTPRGQPQHF.